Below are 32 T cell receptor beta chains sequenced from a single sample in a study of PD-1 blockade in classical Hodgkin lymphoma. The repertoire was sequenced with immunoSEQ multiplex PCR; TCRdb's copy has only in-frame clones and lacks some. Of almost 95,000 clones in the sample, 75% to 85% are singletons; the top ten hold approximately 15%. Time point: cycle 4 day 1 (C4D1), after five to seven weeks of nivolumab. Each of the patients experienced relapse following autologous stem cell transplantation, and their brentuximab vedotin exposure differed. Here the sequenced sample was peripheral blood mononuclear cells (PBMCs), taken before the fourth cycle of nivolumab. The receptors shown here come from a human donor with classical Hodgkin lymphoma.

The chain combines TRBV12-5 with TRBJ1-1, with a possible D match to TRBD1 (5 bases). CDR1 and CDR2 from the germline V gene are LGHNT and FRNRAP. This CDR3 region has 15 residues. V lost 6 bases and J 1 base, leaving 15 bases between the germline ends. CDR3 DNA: TGTGCTAGTGGCCACCGGAGGGGTGGGAACACTGAAGCTTTCTTT. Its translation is CASGHRRGGNTEAFF.

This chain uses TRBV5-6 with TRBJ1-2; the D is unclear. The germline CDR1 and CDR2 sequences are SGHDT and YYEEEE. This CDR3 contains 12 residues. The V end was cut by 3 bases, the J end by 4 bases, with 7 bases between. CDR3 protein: CASSYTGYGYTF. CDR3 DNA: TGTGCCAGCAGCTACACGGGCTATGGCTACACCTTC.

The CDR3 nucleotides are TGCGCCAGCAGCTTGGAAGGACACCCCACCGGGGAGCTGTTTTTT. It codes for CASSLEGHPTGELFF. The V and J genes are TRBV5-1 and TRBJ2-2; a weak D match, TRBD1 (5 bases). Trimming cost V 0 bases and J 4 bases, with 10 bases left between them. Per germline, CDR1 SGHRS and CDR2 YFSETQ. The CDR3 totals 15 residues.

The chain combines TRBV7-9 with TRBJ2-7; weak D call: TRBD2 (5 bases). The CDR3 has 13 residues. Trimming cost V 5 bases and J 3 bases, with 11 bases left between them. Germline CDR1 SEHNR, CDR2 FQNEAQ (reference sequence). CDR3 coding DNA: TGTGCCAGCAGCCTCCTCGGAGGCTACGAGCAGTACTTC. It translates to CASSLLGGYEQYF.

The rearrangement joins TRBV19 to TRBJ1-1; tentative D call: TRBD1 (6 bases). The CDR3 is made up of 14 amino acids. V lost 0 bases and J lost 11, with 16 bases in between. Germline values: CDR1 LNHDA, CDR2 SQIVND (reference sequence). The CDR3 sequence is CASSIDPGAPRAFF. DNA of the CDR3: TGTGCCAGTAGTATAGATCCAGGGGCCCCCCGGGCTTTCTTT.

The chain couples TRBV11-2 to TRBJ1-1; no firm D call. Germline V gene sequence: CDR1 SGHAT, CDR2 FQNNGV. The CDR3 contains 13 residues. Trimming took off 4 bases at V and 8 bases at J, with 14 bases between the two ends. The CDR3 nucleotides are TGTGCCAGCAGCTCTATTCCCAACGCCGAAGCTTTCTTT. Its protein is CASSSIPNAEAFF.

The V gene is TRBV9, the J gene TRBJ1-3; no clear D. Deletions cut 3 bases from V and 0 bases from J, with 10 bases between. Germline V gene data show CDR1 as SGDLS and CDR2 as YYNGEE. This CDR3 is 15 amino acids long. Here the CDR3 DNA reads TGTGCCAGCAGCGGGCCGGGCAACTCTGGAAACACCATATATTTT. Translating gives CASSGPGNSGNTIYF.

DNA of the CDR3: TGCAGCGTTTGTTGTCCGGGCCAGACGGATACGCAGTATTTT. It translates to CSVCCPGQTDTQYF. The chain joins TRBV29-1 to TRBJ2-3; the D is unclear. The CDR3 totals 14 residues. Germline assignment: CDR1 SQVTM and CDR2 ANQGSEA. The V end lost 5 bases, the J end lost 6 bases, and 18 bases lay between the germline ends.

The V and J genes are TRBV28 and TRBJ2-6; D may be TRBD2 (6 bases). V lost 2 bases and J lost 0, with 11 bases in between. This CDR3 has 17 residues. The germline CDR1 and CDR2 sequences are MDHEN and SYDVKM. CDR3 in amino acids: CASSLPGLSSGANVLTF. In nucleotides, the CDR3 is TGTGCCAGCAGTTTACCGGGACTGAGCTCTGGGGCCAACGTCCTGACTTTC.

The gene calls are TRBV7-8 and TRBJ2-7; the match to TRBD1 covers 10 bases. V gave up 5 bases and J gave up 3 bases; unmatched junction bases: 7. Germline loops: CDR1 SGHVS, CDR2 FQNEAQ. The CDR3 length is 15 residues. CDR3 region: CASSVRTGGNYEQYF. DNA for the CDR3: TGTGCCAGCAGCGTAAGGACAGGGGGTAACTACGAGCAGTACTTC.

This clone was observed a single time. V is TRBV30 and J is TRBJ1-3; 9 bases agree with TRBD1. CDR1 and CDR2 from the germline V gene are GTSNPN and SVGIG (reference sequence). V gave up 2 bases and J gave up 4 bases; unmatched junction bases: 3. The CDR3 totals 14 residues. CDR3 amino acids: CAWSLQGAGNTIYF. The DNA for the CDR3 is TGTGCCTGGAGTTTACAGGGGGCAGGAAACACCATATATTTT.

The CDR3 spells CASSARPDTISGNTIYF. CDR3 nucleotides: TGTGCCAGCAGCGCTCGGCCGGACACCATCTCTGGAAACACCATATATTTT. The chain joins TRBV7-2 to TRBJ1-3; a possible D gene is TRBD1 (5 bases). The germline CDR1 and CDR2 sequences are SGHTA and FQGNSA. Trimming stripped 5 bases from V and 0 bases from J, with 17 bases between. This CDR3 is built from 17 residues.

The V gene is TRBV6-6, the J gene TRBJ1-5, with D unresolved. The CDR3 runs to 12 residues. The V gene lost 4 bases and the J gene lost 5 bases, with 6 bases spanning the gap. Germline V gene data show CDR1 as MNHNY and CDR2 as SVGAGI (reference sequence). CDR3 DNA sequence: TGTGCCAGCAGTTTCGAGGATCAGCCCCAGCATTTT. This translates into CASSFEDQPQHF.

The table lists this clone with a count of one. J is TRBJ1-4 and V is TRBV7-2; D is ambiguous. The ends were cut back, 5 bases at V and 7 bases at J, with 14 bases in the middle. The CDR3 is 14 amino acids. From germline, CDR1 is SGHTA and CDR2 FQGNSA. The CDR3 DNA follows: TGTGCCAGCAGCAATGGGCGGGCTAGTGAAAAACTGTTTTTT. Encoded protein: CASSNGRASEKLFF.

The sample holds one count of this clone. The chain's CDR3 is CASSESDSLPYEQYF. The CDR3 coding sequence is TGTGCCAGCAGTGAATCAGACAGCCTCCCTTACGAGCAGTACTTC. The V gene is TRBV25-1, the J gene TRBJ2-5; D may be TRBD1 (5 bases). Near its end, the DNA agrees better with TRBJ2-7, so the J call may be wrong. The CDR3 contains 15 residues. The germline CDR1 and CDR2 sequences are MGHDK and SYGVNS.

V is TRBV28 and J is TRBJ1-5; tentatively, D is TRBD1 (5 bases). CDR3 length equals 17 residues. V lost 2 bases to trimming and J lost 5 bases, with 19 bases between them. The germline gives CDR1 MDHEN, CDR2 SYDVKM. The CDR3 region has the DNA TGTGCCAGCAGTTTAAGGCCAGGGCGGACTCCCTATCAGCCCCAGCATTTT. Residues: CASSLRPGRTPYQPQHF.

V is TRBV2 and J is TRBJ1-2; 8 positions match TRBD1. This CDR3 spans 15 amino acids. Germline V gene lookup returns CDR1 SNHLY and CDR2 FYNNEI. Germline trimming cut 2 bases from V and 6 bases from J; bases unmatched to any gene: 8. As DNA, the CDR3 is TGTGCCAGCAGTGAATGGACAGGGCGAGAAGATGGCTACACCTTC. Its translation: CASSEWTGREDGYTF.

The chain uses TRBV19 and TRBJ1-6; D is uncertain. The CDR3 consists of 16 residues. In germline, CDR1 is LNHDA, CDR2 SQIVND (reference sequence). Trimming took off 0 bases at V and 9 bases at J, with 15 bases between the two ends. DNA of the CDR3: TGTGCCAGTAGTATAGATATCAACAAAGCGCGTTCACCCCTCCACTTT. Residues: CASSIDINKARSPLHF.

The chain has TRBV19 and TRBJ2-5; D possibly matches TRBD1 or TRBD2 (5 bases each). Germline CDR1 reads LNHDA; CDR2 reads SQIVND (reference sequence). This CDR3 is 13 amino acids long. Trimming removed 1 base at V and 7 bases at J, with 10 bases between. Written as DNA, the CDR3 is TGTGCCAGTAGTATAGGTGGGACCTGGACCCAGTACTTC. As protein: CASSIGGTWTQYF.

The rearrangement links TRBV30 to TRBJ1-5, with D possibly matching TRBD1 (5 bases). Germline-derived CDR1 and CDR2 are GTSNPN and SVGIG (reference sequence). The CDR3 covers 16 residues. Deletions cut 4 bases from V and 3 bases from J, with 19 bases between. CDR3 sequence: CAWTPLGVPNNQPQHF. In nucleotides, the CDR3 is TGTGCCTGGACTCCTTTGGGGGTCCCCAACAATCAGCCCCAGCATTTT.

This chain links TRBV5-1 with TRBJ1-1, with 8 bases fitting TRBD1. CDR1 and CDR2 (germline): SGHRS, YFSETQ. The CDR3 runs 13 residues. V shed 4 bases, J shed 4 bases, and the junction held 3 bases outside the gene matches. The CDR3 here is CASSTGQGTEAFF. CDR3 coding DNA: TGCGCCAGCAGCACAGGACAGGGCACTGAAGCTTTCTTT.

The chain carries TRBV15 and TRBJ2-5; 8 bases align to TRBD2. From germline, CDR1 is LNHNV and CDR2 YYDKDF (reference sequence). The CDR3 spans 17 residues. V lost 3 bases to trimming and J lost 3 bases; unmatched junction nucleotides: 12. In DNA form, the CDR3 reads TGTGCCACCAGCAGCAAACCGGGACTAGAGTTCAAAGAGACCCAGTACTTC. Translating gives CATSSKPGLEFKETQYF.

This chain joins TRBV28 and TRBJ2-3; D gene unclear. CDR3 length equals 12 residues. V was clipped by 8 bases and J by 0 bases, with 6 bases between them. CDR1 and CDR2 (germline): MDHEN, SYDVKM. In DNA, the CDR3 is TGTGCCAGCGCACTTAGCACAGATACGCAGTATTTT. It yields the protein CASALSTDTQYF.

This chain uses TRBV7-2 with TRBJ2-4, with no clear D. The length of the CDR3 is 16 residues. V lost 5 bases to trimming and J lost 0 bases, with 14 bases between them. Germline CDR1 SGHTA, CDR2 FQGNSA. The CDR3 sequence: CASSPLATLAKNIQYF. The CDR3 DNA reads TGTGCCAGCAGCCCCCTGGCTACCCTAGCCAAAAACATTCAGTACTTC. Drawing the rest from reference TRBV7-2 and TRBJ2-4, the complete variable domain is GAGVSQSPSNKVTEKGKDVELRCDPISGHTALYWYRQSLGQGLEFLIYFQGNSAPDKSGLPSDRFSAERTGGSVSTLTIQRTQQEDSAVYLCASSPLATLAKNIQYFGAGTRLSVL.

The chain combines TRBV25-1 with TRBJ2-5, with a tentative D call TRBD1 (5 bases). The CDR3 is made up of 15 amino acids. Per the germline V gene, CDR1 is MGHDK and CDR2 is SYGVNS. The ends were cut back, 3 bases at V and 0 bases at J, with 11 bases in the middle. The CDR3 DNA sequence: TGTGCCAGCAGTGACCCAGGGCGACACCAAGAGACCCAGTACTTC. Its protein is CASSDPGRHQETQYF.

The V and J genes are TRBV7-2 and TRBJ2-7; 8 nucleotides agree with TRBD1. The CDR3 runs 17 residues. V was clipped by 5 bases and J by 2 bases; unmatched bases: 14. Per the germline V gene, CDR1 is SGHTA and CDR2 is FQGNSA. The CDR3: CASSQAASPGQAYEQYF. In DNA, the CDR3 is TGTGCCAGCAGCCAGGCCGCCTCACCGGGACAGGCCTACGAGCAGTACTTC.

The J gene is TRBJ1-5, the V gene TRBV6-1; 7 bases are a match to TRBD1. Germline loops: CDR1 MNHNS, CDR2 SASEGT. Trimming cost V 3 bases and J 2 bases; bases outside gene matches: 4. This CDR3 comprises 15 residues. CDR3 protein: CASSEGGGGNQPQHF. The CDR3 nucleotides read TGTGCCAGCAGTGAGGGAGGGGGCGGCAATCAGCCCCAGCATTTT.

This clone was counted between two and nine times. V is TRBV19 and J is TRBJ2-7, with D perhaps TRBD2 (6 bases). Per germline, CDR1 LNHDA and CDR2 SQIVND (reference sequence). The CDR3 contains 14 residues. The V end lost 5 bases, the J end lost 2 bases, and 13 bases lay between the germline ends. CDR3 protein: CASSVSGGTYEQYF. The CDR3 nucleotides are TGTGCCAGTAGTGTTAGCGGAGGAACCTACGAGCAGTACTTC.

CDR3 bases: TGCGCCAGCAGCTTGGGGCTAGCGCCTTACAATGAGCAGTTCTTC. Translated, it gives CASSLGLAPYNEQFF. The V gene is TRBV5-1, the J gene TRBJ2-1, with D possibly matching TRBD2 (6 bases). This CDR3 has 15 amino acids. The V end was cut by 0 bases, the J end by 4 bases, with 11 bases between. From germline, CDR1 is SGHRS and CDR2 YFSETQ.

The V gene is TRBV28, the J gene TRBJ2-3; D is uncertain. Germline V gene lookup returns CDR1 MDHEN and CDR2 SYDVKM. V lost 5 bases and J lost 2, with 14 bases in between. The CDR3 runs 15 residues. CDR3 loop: CASSVVGLHTDTQYF. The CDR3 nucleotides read TGTGCCAGCAGTGTGGTCGGGCTTCACACAGATACGCAGTATTTT.

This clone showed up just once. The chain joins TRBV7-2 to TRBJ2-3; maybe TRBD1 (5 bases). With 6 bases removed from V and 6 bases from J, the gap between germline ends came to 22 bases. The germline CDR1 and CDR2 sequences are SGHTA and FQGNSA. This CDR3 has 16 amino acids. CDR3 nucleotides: TGTGCCAGCAGTTCTCAGGGCGGTGATTTCTTGGATACGCAGTATTTT. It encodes CASSSQGGDFLDTQYF.

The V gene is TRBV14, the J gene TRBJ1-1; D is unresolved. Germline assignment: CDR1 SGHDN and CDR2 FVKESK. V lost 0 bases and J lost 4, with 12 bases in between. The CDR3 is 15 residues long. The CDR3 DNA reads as TGTGCCAGCAGCCAAGATTGGGGATGGGGCACTGAAGCTTTCTTT. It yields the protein CASSQDWGWGTEAFF.